This is a list of T cell receptor beta chains from one sample in a study of blood T cell repertoires in COVID-19. The protocol was immunoSEQ multiplex PCR, while the TCRdb copy is restricted to in-frame clones and leaves out a portion. Of 150,000 to 200,000 clones listed, roughly 78% are singletons. Sequenced: peripheral blood. The receptors here all came from a woman older than 75 with active or convalescent COVID-19. Each CDR3 is given without its conserved first and last residue. Fields, in order: V gene, CDR3 protein.

TRBV7-8	ASSLRDRAGANVLT
TRBV5-1	ASSFAASGSYNEQF
TRBV6-2/TRBV6-3	ASSYSRGGESYEQY
TRBV9	ASSPTAGQDYGYT
TRBV28	ASSSTDLTGGSSYNEQF
TRBV5-5	ASSLVEQGLQETQY
TRBV28	ASSLIDSLGYNEQF
TRBV7-2	ASSLSTPAAGVPLY
TRBV5-1	ASSPSKRGLNTEAF
TRBV5-1	ASSLEAANTEAF
TRBV6-5	ASSYHGGQGAYEQY
TRBV5-1	ASTTSSPRVDEQF
TRBV24-1	ATASGGTHNEQF
TRBV5-4	ASSPYRGSTNEKLF
TRBV12-3/TRBV12-4	ASHRLGAEAF
TRBV6-5	ASRAPGHSYGYT
TRBV15	ATSRDRGLNTEAF
TRBV6-5	ASHQDRWGGEQY
TRBV5-4	ASSFGQGARVTQY
TRBV7-2	ASSSEGYGYT
TRBV28	ASSFSDRGLYNSPLH
TRBV5-1	ASSLLDRASDSPLH